Included here is one TCR beta chain sequence, with context. Its antigen is not identified. One end of the junction is discordant with germline, which a read error may explain. There are 14 residues in the CDR3. Germline-derived CDR1 and CDR2 are MDHEN and SYDVKM. Library construction for TCR beta used iRepertoire HTBI primers and Arm-PCR of CDR3 regions. TCRdb called the multiplex PCR reads again in MiXCR, with one record for every CDR3 protein. Of about 310,000 distinct CDR3 sequences listed, roughly 21% are singletons. The source of the sample is a study of regulatory T cells in long-lasting Graves disease. Study-level results: Among samples with persistent disease, TRBV28, TRBJ1-2 and TRBJ2-5 were favored.

The time point denotes: persistent/refractory GD, antithyroid drugs over 5 years with positive TRAb. PBMC RNA served as the TCR library source. The diagnosis of Graves' disease used American Thyroid Association guidelines. EDTA tubes were used for drawing around 9.7 milliliters of peripheral blood. The material sequenced was peripheral blood mononuclear cells (PBMCs), taken when the disease was refractory, from a patient treated with antithyroid drugs. The chain employs TRBV28 and TRBJ2-7; D ambiguous. The clonotype was recovered from a female donor with Graves disease. CDR3 amino acids: CTSSGPGHSYEQYF. The CDR3 region has the DNA TGTACCAGCTCAGGCCCAGGCCACTCCTACGAGCAGTACTTC.